The 5 T cell receptor beta chains below all came from one sample that was sequenced in a study of blood T cells in healthy people across ages. The authors ran a second PCR of roughly 6 to 12 cycles using a sample-barcoded 5' primer and a J-beta primer mix. Each CDR3 protein gets one entry after TCRdb re-called the 5' RACE reads with MiXCR. Here the sample spans about 780,000 distinct CDR3 sequences, around 45% being singletons. The sequenced sample was blood. The source is an elderly man in good health.

This sequence joins TRBV2 and TRBJ2-7, with 11 bases identical to TRBD2. CDR1 is SNHLY and CDR2 is FYNNEI in the germline V gene. Germline trimming cut 3 bases from V and 2 bases from J; bases unmatched to any gene: 6. The CDR3 length is 16 residues. The CDR3 region is CASSESRLAGTYEQYF. The CDR3 DNA is TGTGCCAGCAGTGAGTCTCGACTAGCGGGAACCTACGAGCAGTACTTC.

With respect to this clonotype: The junction departs from the called germline gene at one end, perhaps through a read error. The J gene is TRBJ2-5, the V gene TRBV7-9; a possible D gene is TRBD2 (5 bases). Per the germline V gene, CDR1 is SEHNR and CDR2 is FQNEAQ (reference sequence). This CDR3 spans 14 amino acids. CDR3 loop: CASNLAQQQETQYF. The CDR3 region has the DNA TGTGCCAGCAACTTAGCGCAACAGCAAGAGACCCAGTACTTC.

In its sample, this clonotype was seen a few times. The chain joins TRBV15 to TRBJ2-3; D possibly corresponds to TRBD2 (6 bases). The CDR3 sequence is 14 residues long. Germline lookup yields CDR1 LNHNV and CDR2 YYDKDF (reference sequence). The V end was cut by 0 bases, the J end by 4 bases, with 8 bases between. Here the CDR3 DNA reads TGTGCCACCAGCAGAGATACGGGAGCAGATACGCAGTATTTT. This sequence encodes CATSRDTGADTQYF.

This chain uses TRBV7-2 with TRBJ1-2; D is perhaps TRBD1 (5 bases). The germline V gene has CDR1 SGHTA and CDR2 FQGNSA. The CDR3 is 16 residues long. The ends were cut back, 5 bases at V and 8 bases at J, with 24 bases in the middle. The CDR3 sequence is CASSILAGREDEGYTF. CDR3 nucleotide sequence: TGTGCCAGCAGCATCCTAGCGGGCAGGGAGGACGAAGGCTACACCTTC. The whole variable domain, filled in from reference TRBV7-2 and TRBJ1-2, reads GAGVSQSPSNKVTEKGKDVELRCDPISGHTALYWYRQSLGQGLEFLIYFQGNSAPDKSGLPSDRFSAERTGGSVSTLTIQRTQQEDSAVYLCASSILAGREDEGYTFGSGTRLTVV.

The rearrangement joins TRBV12-3 or TRBV12-4 to TRBJ2-6, with a weak D call TRBD2 (6 bases). The V and J ends lost 3 bases and 4 bases respectively, with 10 bases between them. The CDR3 is 15 amino acids. The CDR3 nucleotides read TGTGCCAGCAGTTTCGCGGGAATAGGGGCCAACGTCCTGACTTTC. Its protein is CASSFAGIGANVLTF.